Listed below are T cell receptor beta chains from one sample, sequenced in a study of T cells expressing NK-cell markers. TCRdb derives one entry per CDR3 protein from the 5' RACE reads, leaving out DNA. The table for this sample gives roughly 150,000 distinct CDR3 sequences. Sequences were obtained from blood T cells: a sorted CD56 or NKG2C T cell subset, CD4+ or CD8+ T cells, or bulk PBMC T cells (not recorded which). These receptors all stem from a woman aged 18 to 75 in good health. CDR3s include the opening cysteine and the closing phenylalanine or tryptophan.

V gene,J gene,CDR3 protein
TRBV5-1,TRBJ2-5,CASSWWGAEETQYF
TRBV12-3/TRBV12-4,TRBJ1-2,CASSTTPNSGYTF
TRBV5-1,TRBJ2-1,CASSFSSGLAVSPHYNEQFF
TRBV30,TRBJ1-2,CAWNSPGLGYTF
TRBV7-3,TRBJ1-1,CASSLTADSSEAFF
TRBV20-1,TRBJ1-5,CSASTGPKNQPQHF
TRBV6-5,TRBJ2-4,CASSYSKSPTGLAKNIQYF
TRBV12-3/TRBV12-4,TRBJ1-6,CASSWTGGTSPLHF
TRBV5-6,TRBJ2-2,CASRALSSTPTGELFF
TRBV9,TRBJ2-2,CASSVKGVAGELFF
TRBV25-1,TRBJ2-1,CASSESTSGSKGNEQFF
TRBV20-1,TRBJ1-2,CSARDPQGAGNGYTF
TRBV5-1,TRBJ2-1,CASSQTSGNEQFF
TRBV7-3,TRBJ2-7,CASSNGRASAEQYF
TRBV7-9,TRBJ2-7,CASSTWRDNYEQYF
TRBV5-1,TRBJ2-2,CASSWVTSVGTGELFF
TRBV3-1,TRBJ2-4,CASSQDGGTKNIQYF
TRBV6-1,TRBJ2-7,CASSEAGRAYEQYF
TRBV5-1,TRBJ2-7,CASSLVVGTYEQYF
TRBV2,TRBJ2-7,CASTRREVGEQYF
TRBV12-3/TRBV12-4,TRBJ2-7,CASRGTSGTYEQYF
TRBV5-6,TRBJ1-3,CASSPRRGSGNTIYF
TRBV7-2,TRBJ2-7,CASTPLGGGAYEQYF
TRBV7-2,TRBJ1-1,CASGHRDRGQAFF
TRBV20-1,TRBJ2-7,CSALSRFYEQYF
TRBV15,TRBJ1-4,CATSRDGAGLQKLFF
TRBV5-1,TRBJ2-7,CARSFRGREGQYHEQYF
TRBV20-1,TRBJ2-7,CSAPSGVLSYEQYF
TRBV29-1,TRBJ1-4,CSVTRRDRNEKLFF
TRBV2,TRBJ2-7,CASELGGSSYEQYF
TRBV5-1,TRBJ2-7,CASSQPDALYEQYF
TRBV10-3,TRBJ2-2,CAISEFGTGNTGELFF
TRBV11-1,TRBJ2-7,CASSSPRDREEYYEQYF
TRBV5-4,TRBJ1-1,CASSLPQRGGGDTEAFF
TRBV5-1,TRBJ1-1,CASSFTGNTEAFF
TRBV30,TRBJ1-6,CAWRGTERYNSPLHF
TRBV28,TRBJ2-3,CASSLGGLAGSSTDTQYF
TRBV5-1,TRBJ2-7,CASSWGLAETMGSYEQYF
TRBV7-2,TRBJ1-5,CASSLMRQGHQPQHF
TRBV5-1,TRBJ2-1,CASSPPTGLAGNEQFF
TRBV18,TRBJ2-7,CASSPFRGGDEQYF
TRBV7-9,TRBJ2-2,CASSLILSWGTGELFF
TRBV4-2,TRBJ1-2,CASSPLPQGGRSNYGYTF
TRBV12-3/TRBV12-4,TRBJ2-1,CASSPETRYNEQFF
TRBV5-1,TRBJ2-3,CASSLAGTGAEDTQYF
TRBV6-2/TRBV6-3,TRBJ1-2,CASSGFGYGYTF
TRBV15,TRBJ2-3,CATSPPERASTDTQYF
TRBV10-2,TRBJ2-1,CASRSSGSNEQFF
TRBV20-1,TRBJ2-5,CSAMTSYKTDLETQYF